Here is one T cell receptor (beta chain) with its context. This specimen comes from a study of blood T cell repertoires in COVID-19. Study summary: PBMCs, B-cell-depleted T cells, or T cells provided the cDNA or gDNA that made up the material.

Original processing notes: Estimates of nucleated cell counts were drawn from the amplification of reference gene primers. TCRdb's copy holds only in-frame clones and misses some; the assay was immunoSEQ multiplex PCR. From that table come the V and J calls and clone size; the DNA was used to work out D and trimming. The table shows 250,000 to 300,000 clones, with around 86% occurring only once. This CDR3 has 16 residues. Germline V gene sequence: CDR1 KGHSH, CDR2 LQKENI. J was trimmed by 0 bases and V by 3 bases; bases with no gene match: 7. Material: peripheral blood. This rearrangement joins TRBV18 to TRBJ1-1; 7 bases are shared with TRBD1. The source is a man aged 45-60 years with acute or convalescent COVID-19. CDR3 sequence reads: CASSPGTALVNTEAFF. In DNA, the CDR3 is TGTGCCAGCTCACCTGGGACAGCCCTAGTGAACACTGAAGCTTTCTTT.